These 3 T cell receptor beta chains originate from one sample sequenced in a study of tumour-infiltrating T cells in Burkitt lymphoma. Here immunoSEQ multiplex PCR was the method, and the copy in TCRdb shows in-frame clones only, minus some. This repertoire shows about 2,500 clones, around 24% found once; its top ten account for about 15%. Input material: tumor tissue from a relapse. Receptor source: a human donor with relapsed Burkitt lymphoma. Some clones in this sample may be carry-over from other donors' samples.

The sample holds a few counts of this clone. V is TRBV5-1 and J is TRBJ2-1, with D possibly being TRBD1 or TRBD2 (5 bases each). Trimming cost V 1 base and J 4 bases, with 15 bases left between them. The CDR3 length is 16 residues. CDR1 is SGHRS and CDR2 is YFSETQ in the germline V gene. Written as DNA, the CDR3 is TGCGCCAGCAGCTTGTCTCGGGACGTCGGATACAATGAGCAGTTCTTC. Encoded protein: CASSLSRDVGYNEQFF.

A note on this clone: The junction departs from germline at one end; a sequencing error may be responsible. V is TRBV10-1 and J is TRBJ1-1; tentative D call: TRBD1 (6 bases). The CDR3 runs to 14 residues. Per the germline V gene, CDR1 is WNHNN and CDR2 is SYGVQD (reference sequence). CDR3 DNA sequence: TGCGCCAGCAGGCCCACAGGGTTGAACGCTGAAGCTTTCTTT. It codes for CASRPTGLNAEAFF.

The chain couples TRBV30 to TRBJ1-6; no firm D call. Germline CDR1 reads GTSNPN; CDR2 reads SVGIG (reference sequence). V was pared by 4 bases and J by 7 bases, with 5 bases between. This CDR3 region has 11 residues. CDR3 in amino acids: CAWTLNSPLHF. CDR3 nucleotides: TGTGCCTGGACCTTAAATTCACCCCTCCACTTT.